Below, 25 T cell receptor beta chains from the same sample are listed, as sequenced in a study of shared clonotypes between healthy human individuals. It was CD45RO-negative cells, positively selected for CCR7, that made up naive CD8 cells, with terminally differentiated effector memory CD45RA+ cells excluded. Clones were read by immunoSEQ multiplex PCR, and TCRdb kept only the in-frame ones, dropping some. The sample has 1.5 million to 2.5 million clones, 85% to 95% seen once. The source material was naive CD8+ T cells sorted from blood. These receptors all come from a man between 18 and 35 years old in good health.

The chain joins TRBV7-9 to TRBJ2-5, with a possible D match to TRBD1 (5 bases). Looked up from germline, CDR1 is SEHNR and CDR2 is FQNEAQ (reference sequence). The CDR3 covers 14 residues. Trimming stripped 3 bases from V and 10 bases from J, with 18 bases between. The CDR3 here is CASSFLLGLGDQYF. The CDR3 bases are TGTGCCAGCAGCTTTCTTTTGGGGCTAGGGGACCAGTACTTC.

The chain carries TRBV5-5 and TRBJ1-1; the D gene is possibly TRBD1 (5 bases). V was shortened by 2 bases and J by 3 bases, with 8 bases between the two germline ends. The CDR3 is made up of 13 amino acids. Germline-derived CDR1 and CDR2 are SGHKS and YYEKEE (reference sequence). CDR3 nucleotide sequence: TGTGCCAGCAGCTTCGGGGGAGACACTGAAGCTTTCTTT. This codes for CASSFGGDTEAFF.

This chain uses TRBV23-1 with TRBJ2-7, with D perhaps TRBD1 or TRBD2 (5 bases each). TRBV23-1 is flagged as an ORF with uncertain function. Trimming took off 2 bases at V and 0 bases at J, with 23 bases between the two ends. The CDR3 length is 19 residues. CDR3 region: CASSQHQTGTFYASYEQYF. The CDR3 nucleotides are TGCGCCAGCAGTCAACATCAGACCGGGACCTTCTATGCCTCCTACGAGCAGTACTTC.

The V and J genes are TRBV7-9 and TRBJ2-7, with D maybe TRBD2 (6 bases). The V end was cut by 5 bases, the J end by 7 bases, with 21 bases between. The CDR3 runs to 15 residues. Germline values: CDR1 SEHNR, CDR2 FQNEAQ (reference sequence). The DNA for the CDR3 is TGTGCCAGCAGCGGCGGACCCAGAGAGGAGGGTGAGCAGTACTTC. It translates to CASSGGPREEGEQYF.

This clone was counted once. J is TRBJ2-7 and V is TRBV27; possibly TRBD2 for D (6 bases). Germline loops: CDR1 MNHEY, CDR2 SMNVEV (reference sequence). The germline V and J ends were trimmed by 0 bases and 0 bases, with 12 bases remaining between them. This CDR3 has 16 residues. The CDR3 here is CASSLSAGTFSYEQYF. CDR3 nucleotide sequence: TGTGCCAGCAGTTTATCGGCGGGAACTTTCTCCTACGAGCAGTACTTC.

The J gene is TRBJ1-1, the V gene TRBV5-1; 8 nucleotides line up with TRBD1. Germline CDR1 and CDR2: SGHRS and YFSETQ. The CDR3 has 13 residues. V was clipped by 4 bases and J by 5 bases; unmatched bases: 4. The CDR3 protein is CASSLTGVTEAFF. CDR3 DNA sequence: TGCGCCAGCAGCCTGACAGGGGTGACTGAAGCTTTCTTT.

The genes are TRBV7-2 and TRBJ1-1, with D tentatively TRBD1 (6 bases). Germline CDR1 SGHTA, CDR2 FQGNSA. The CDR3 has 13 amino acids. V dropped 1 base and J dropped 7 bases, with 10 bases sitting between them. The CDR3 sequence is CASSLGTEVEAFF. CDR3 in DNA: TGTGCCAGCAGCTTAGGGACAGAGGTTGAAGCTTTCTTT.

V gene TRBV7-9 combines with J gene TRBJ1-1; tentative D call: TRBD1 (6 bases). Trimming removed 6 bases at V and 8 bases at J, with 13 bases between. The germline CDR1 and CDR2 sequences are SEHNR and FQNEAQ (reference sequence). This CDR3 spans 12 amino acids. The CDR3 DNA reads as TGTGCCAGCAGGCTAGGGACATCGGAAGCTTTCTTT. Its protein product is CASRLGTSEAFF.

The rearrangement links TRBV29-1 to TRBJ2-1; TRBD2 matches 16 bases. The junction had 6 bases not matched to a gene; V was cut back by 3 bases and J by 7 bases. The CDR3 spans 16 residues. Germline assignment: CDR1 SQVTM and CDR2 ANQGSEA. CDR3 loop: CSVEGLAGGPRNEQFF. CDR3 coding DNA: TGCAGCGTTGAGGGACTAGCGGGAGGGCCCCGGAATGAGCAGTTCTTC.

The chain combines TRBV7-9 with TRBJ1-4; perhaps TRBD1 as D (5 bases). CDR1 and CDR2 from the germline V gene are SEHNR and FQNEAQ (reference sequence). Trimming took 4 bases from V and 6 from J, leaving 18 bases between them. This CDR3 is built from 16 residues. The chain's CDR3 is CASSSRRAGLDEKLFF. Written as DNA, the CDR3 is TGTGCCAGCAGCTCCCGCCGGGCAGGGTTAGATGAAAAACTGTTTTTT.

The chain has TRBV11-2 and TRBJ1-1, with 7 bases identical to TRBD1. The germline V gene encodes CDR1 SGHAT and CDR2 FQNNGV. The CDR3 extends over 15 amino acids. Unmatched junction bases numbered 6, after V lost 4 bases and J lost 1 base. CDR3 loop: CASSWGRDRNTEAFF. CDR3 DNA sequence: TGTGCCAGCAGCTGGGGCAGGGACAGGAACACTGAAGCTTTCTTT.

This sequence joins TRBV19 and TRBJ2-7; 9 positions match TRBD1. The CDR3 covers 14 residues. Germline V gene lookup returns CDR1 LNHDA and CDR2 SQIVND (reference sequence). V gave up 4 bases and J gave up 5 bases; unmatched junction bases: 6. The CDR3 reads CASSTRDRVNEQYF. As DNA, the CDR3 is TGTGCCAGTAGTACCCGGGACAGGGTGAACGAGCAGTACTTC.

Points on this clone: The same CDR3 is also encoded by other DNA sequences in this sample. The chain has TRBV7-9 and TRBJ2-7; D gene unclear. From germline, CDR1 is SEHNR and CDR2 FQNEAQ (reference sequence). The CDR3 runs 14 residues. V was pared by 5 bases and J by 1 base, with 12 bases between. CDR3: CASSLEASSYEQYF. The DNA of the CDR3 is TGTGCCAGCAGCCTTGAGGCGAGTTCCTACGAGCAGTACTTC.

The chain joins TRBV9 to TRBJ2-2; TRBD2 agrees at 14 bases. From germline, CDR1 is SGDLS and CDR2 YYNGEE. With V trimmed by 0 bases and J by 4 bases, 11 bases remained unmatched. The CDR3 runs 20 residues. The CDR3 region has the DNA TGTGCCAGCAGCGTAGACCTCCGGACTAGCGGGAGGTGGAGCACCGGGGAGCTGTTTTTT. It specifies CASSVDLRTSGRWSTGELFF.

V is TRBV11-3 and J is TRBJ2-2; 8 bases match TRBD1. V was pared by 5 bases and J by 1 base, with 6 bases of the junction left unmatched. CDR3 size: 16 residues. Germline V gives CDR1 SGHNT, CDR2 YENEEA. The CDR3 region has the DNA TGTGCCAGCAGCCACGACAGGGGATGGAACACCGGGGAGCTGTTTTTT. It is translated as CASSHDRGWNTGELFF. Full variable domain (rest looked up from reference TRBV11-3 and TRBJ2-2): EAGVVQSPRYKIIEKKQPVAFWCNPISGHNTLYWYLQNLGQGPELLIRYENEEAVDDSQLPKDRFSAERLKGVDSTLKIQPAELGDSAVYLCASSHDRGWNTGELFFGEGSRLTVL.

The V gene is TRBV19, the J gene TRBJ2-3, with unresolved D. The V gene's germline CDR1 is LNHDA and CDR2 SQIVND (reference sequence). V lost 7 bases and J 2 bases, leaving 10 bases between the germline ends. This CDR3 has 13 residues. The CDR3: CASTPPNTDTQYF. The CDR3 DNA is TGTGCCAGTACCCCTCCCAACACAGATACGCAGTATTTT.

V usage is TRBV7-2 and J usage is TRBJ2-5; 10 bases are a match to TRBD2. V shed 1 base, J shed 4 bases, and the junction held 6 bases outside the gene matches. CDR1 is SGHTA, CDR2 FQGNSA, per germline. The CDR3 has 16 amino acids. The CDR3 region has the DNA TGTGCCAGCAGCTTAGATCCAGCGGGGGGGCGAGAGACCCAGTACTTC. It codes for CASSLDPAGGRETQYF.

This clone appeared a single time. The rearrangement joins TRBV5-1 to TRBJ2-7; TRBD2 matches at 8 bases. V shed 0 bases and J 2 bases; nucleotides not matched to a gene: 4. Germline CDR1 and CDR2: SGHRS and YFSETQ. CDR3 size: 15 residues. The CDR3 nucleotides are TGCGCCAGCAGCTTGGACGCGGGAGGAACCTACGAGCAGTACTTC. Translating it yields CASSLDAGGTYEQYF. The full variable domain, with the rest looked up from reference TRBV5-1 and TRBJ2-7, is KAGVTQTPRYLIKTRGQQVTLSCSPISGHRSVSWYQQTPGQGLQFLFEYFSETQRNKGNFPGRFSGRQFSNSRSEMNVSTLELGDSALYLCASSLDAGGTYEQYFGPGTRLTVT.

The chain couples TRBV7-6 to TRBJ2-7; no definite D call. V was trimmed by 5 bases and J by 0 bases, leaving 8 bases between them. Per the germline V gene, CDR1 is SGHVS and CDR2 is FNYEAQ. The CDR3 runs 13 residues. CDR3 amino acids: CASSQHSSYEQYF. The CDR3 nucleotides are TGTGCCAGCAGCCAGCATTCCTCCTACGAGCAGTACTTC.

The chain links TRBV7-9 to TRBJ1-1, with D hard to call. The germline V gene encodes CDR1 SEHNR and CDR2 FQNEAQ (reference sequence). Trimming removed 5 bases at V and 13 bases at J, with 17 bases between. The CDR3 consists of 12 residues. CDR3 sequence (DNA): TGTGCCAGCAGCCGAGCCGATCTGGAGGGTTTCTTT. Amino acid sequence: CASSRADLEGFF.

This rearrangement joins TRBV29-1 to TRBJ1-1; D not certain. CDR3 length equals 13 residues. The V and J ends lost 0 bases and 1 base respectively, with 6 bases between them. CDR1 and CDR2 from the germline V gene are SQVTM and ANQGSEA. In DNA, the CDR3 is TGCAGCGTTGAAGATCGACAGAACACTGAAGCTTTCTTT. It specifies CSVEDRQNTEAFF.

The chain joins TRBV4-3 to TRBJ2-7, with 9 positions matching TRBD2. V trimming: 4 bases; J trimming: 3 bases; junction bases outside the gene matches: 4. Germline CDR1 and CDR2: LGHNA and YSLEER. The CDR3 consists of 14 residues. Here the CDR3 reads CASSLEREVYEQYF. CDR3 nucleotide sequence: TGCGCCAGCAGCCTCGAGCGGGAGGTCTACGAGCAGTACTTC.

The CDR3 sequence is CASSYRAGTRYEQYF. The DNA for the CDR3 is TGTGCCAGCAGTTACCGGGCCGGGACACGATACGAGCAGTACTTC. The genes are TRBV6-5 and TRBJ2-7; TRBD1 is a possible D gene (6 bases). Trimming removed 2 bases at V and 4 bases at J, with 15 bases between. The CDR3 consists of 15 residues. Per germline, CDR1 MNHEY and CDR2 SVGAGI.

This clone was seen just once. The chain links TRBV9 to TRBJ1-4, with 7 bases identical to TRBD1. The CDR3 contains 15 residues. J gave up 8 bases and V 4 bases, and 11 bases lay outside the gene matches. The V gene's germline CDR1 is SGDLS and CDR2 YYNGEE. In DNA form, the CDR3 reads TGTGCCAGCAGCCCGGACAGGTTTTTGAACGAAAAACTGTTTTTT. The encoded protein is CASSPDRFLNEKLFF.

The chain employs TRBV7-3 and TRBJ2-1, with TRBD2 matching 7 bases. CDR1 SGHTA and CDR2 FQGTGA come from the germline V gene. The CDR3 is 15 residues long. After removal of 1 base from V and 3 bases from J, the junction contained 3 bases not matched to a gene. CDR3 nucleotide sequence: TGTGCCAGCAGCTTAAACCAGCGGGGCTACAATGAGCAGTTCTTC. Translation gives CASSLNQRGYNEQFF.